This TCR beta chain was recorded in a study of blood T cell repertoires in COVID-19. For the study at large: From the United States, Italy and Spain came samples of acute and convalescent COVID-19. Nucleic acid was either cDNA or gDNA, and it came from T cells, B-cell-depleted T cells, or PBMCs.

Authors' analysis steps: Estimation of nucleated cell counts relied on the amplification of reference gene primers. Assay used: immunoSEQ multiplex PCR; TCRdb lists only in-frame clones, some missing. V, J and clone size reflect that table, while D and trimming were determined from the DNA. The table has some 300,000 clones, 90% seen once. The CDR3 covers 14 residues. Germline CDR1 is MNHNY and CDR2 is SVGAGI (reference sequence). Trimming removed 7 bases from V and 3 bases from J, with 13 bases in between. The rearrangement links TRBV6-6 to TRBJ1-5; perhaps TRBD1 as D (6 bases). The clonotype was recovered from a woman between 40 and 55 years old with COVID-19, enrolled during active disease. What was sequenced was peripheral blood. The CDR3 protein is CASNKQGNNQPQHF. The DNA for the CDR3 is TGTGCCAGCAACAAACAGGGTAACAATCAGCCCCAGCATTTT.